This entry describes one T cell receptor beta chain. Its antigen remains unknown. This sample was included in a study of identical twins' blood T cells. Overall study context: Some 50 million reads covered roughly 6 alpha-chain and roughly 6 beta-chain libraries. Study-wide findings and caveats: Twins shared about as many clonotypes as their cloneset sizes predicted. Twin similarity might stem from environmental factors, not only genetics.

TCRdb analysed the 5' RACE reads with MiXCR anew, one entry per CDR3 protein. The sample lists 400,000 or so distinct CDR3 sequences, roughly 30% occurring once. The CDR3 extends over 9 amino acids. Trimming pared 5 bases from V and 8 bases from J, leaving 6 bases between. Germline-derived CDR1 and CDR2 are DFQATT and SNEGSKA (reference sequence). This receptor was taken from a woman aged 18-55 years in good health. The sample taken for sequencing was PBMCs. The chain employs TRBV20-1 and TRBJ1-2, with D unresolved. For the CDR3, the DNA is TGCAGTGCTTTAGGAGGCTACACCTTC. Amino acid sequence: CSALGGYTF.